This T cell receptor (beta chain) is drawn from a study of CD8 T cells in ankylosing spondylitis. Study conclusions and caveats: There was a TCR beta motif, made of several highly homologous variants, that appeared characteristic of ankylosing spondylitis blood. Significant enrichment of disease-linked clones was reported in matched ankylosing spondylitis synovial fluid. Prior literature has documented some motif variants in synovial fluid and blood from reactive arthritis.

Preparation of TCR beta libraries was done by quantitative 5'-RACE with molecular barcodes. MiXCR, run by TCRdb on the 5' RACE reads, gives a single entry per CDR3 protein. The sample records about 800,000 distinct CDR3 sequences, about 10% being singletons. With regard to this clonotype: The antigen remains undetermined.

Germline V gene lookup returns CDR1 DFQATT and CDR2 SNEGSKA (reference sequence). The length of the CDR3 is 14 residues. With V trimmed by 1 base and J by 4 bases, 4 bases remained unmatched. Sequenced: blood, either unsorted or a sorted T cell fraction (not recorded which). The clonotype originates from a male donor with ankylosing spondylitis. The rearrangement links TRBV20-1 to TRBJ2-3; TRBD1 matches at 8 bases. The CDR3 DNA reads TGCAGTGCTAGAGGGACAGGGAGGCCAGATACGCAGTATTTT. Residues: CSARGTGRPDTQYF.